The source of this TCR beta chain is a study of cytomegalovirus exposure and HLA in healthy donors. Study-wide points: Most TCR sequences were rare, but some public TCRs occurred in many donors. The study designated fewer than 200 TCR beta chains cytomegalovirus-associated. Cytomegalovirus status was reportedly diagnosed by the classifier with high sensitivity and specificity.

Germline-derived CDR1 and CDR2 are MNHEY and SMNVEV (reference sequence). Trimming left V 6 bases short and J 10 bases short, with 15 bases between. This CDR3 comprises 13 residues. Clones were read by immunoSEQ multiplex PCR, and TCRdb kept only the in-frame ones, dropping some. Among 90,000 to 130,000 clones listed, around 95% were seen once. Concerning this clone: Its specificity is not known.

Sequences were obtained from PBMCs. This chain uses TRBV27 with TRBJ2-2, with D unclear. This TCR was sampled from a woman between 18 and 29 years old in good health and CMV-seronegative. CDR3 in DNA: TGTGCCAGCAGCGCCATTGGGCCCCAGGAGCTGTTTTTT. Translating gives CASSAIGPQELFF.